The T cell receptor beta chain described here comes from a study of cytomegalovirus exposure and HLA in healthy donors. Study results and limitations: In terms of immune exposure information, only CMV serostatus was available. Upon later analysis, HLA-associated TCR beta chains proved more clonally expanded than other, equally common chains. A few CMV-associated chains were confirmed in vitro to be specific for CMV antigens.

The CDR3 totals 14 residues. A multiplex PCR was run with 60 Vbeta primers and 13 Jbeta primers. Assay: immunoSEQ multiplex PCR; the TCRdb copy retains only in-frame clones and omits some. The table shows almost 200,000 clones, with around 81% occurring only once. A remark on this clone: What it recognizes is unknown.

The origin of this receptor is a young man in good health and CMV-seronegative. What was sequenced was PBMCs. The chain has TRBV21-1 and TRBJ2-7; no DNA check was done on the table's D call, TRBD1. TRBV21-1 is a documented pseudogene. The CDR3 sequence is CASSGRQGPCEQYF. The CDR3 coding sequence is TGTGCCAGCAGCGGACGACAGGGCCCTTGCGAGCAGTACTTC.